A selection of T cell receptor beta chains follows, all from one sample in a study of patients and donors after allogeneic stem cell transplantation. One entry per CDR3 protein, called by TCRdb with MiXCR from the RT-PCR reads. Counted here are 2,500 to 3,000 distinct CDR3 sequences, roughly 5.4% occurring once; the ten biggest clones make up about 16%. The sequencing input was blood, either unsorted or a sorted T cell fraction (not recorded which). The receptors come from a human donor who was either an allogeneic HSCT recipient or a stem cell or donor lymphocyte infusion donor (not recorded which). It is not recorded whose cells these are; they may come from a transplant donor. Both conserved end residues are part of each CDR3. D genes are given only for firm matches. Expanded clones get a size class; other rows say once, few or many, or leave the size out.

>few|TRBJ2-2|TRBV6-5|.
CASIGRENTGELFF
TGTGCCAGCATTGGCAGGGAGAACACCGGGGAGCTGTTTTTT
>.|TRBJ2-1|TRBV7-7|TRBD2
CASSLLAGAGTEQFF
TGTGCTAGCAGCCTACTAGCGGGAGCTGGGACAGAGCAGTTCTTC
>medium-sized|TRBJ2-1|TRBV10-1|TRBD2
CASSALRASGSDEQFF
TGCGCCAGCAGTGCCTTGCGGGCTAGCGGGAGTGATGAGCAGTTCTTC
>large|TRBJ2-1|TRBV12-3/TRBV12-4|.
CASSLSLGNEQFF
TGTGCCAGCAGTTTATCGTTGGGTAATGAGCAGTTCTTC
>medium-sized|TRBJ2-1|TRBV11-2|.
CASSFVREQFF
TGTGCCAGCAGCTTCGTACGTGAGCAGTTCTTC
>.|TRBJ2-1|TRBV10-3|.
CAISERQGESWNEQFF
TGTGCCATCAGTGAAAGGCAGGGTGAAAGTTGGAATGAGCAGTTCTTC
>medium-sized|TRBJ2-2|TRBV6-6|.
CASSLYTGELFF
TGTGCCAGCAGTTTATACACCGGGGAGCTGTTTTTT
>medium-sized|TRBJ2-1|TRBV6-1|TRBD1
CASSRTGGGGNEQFF
TGTGCCAGCAGCCGCACAGGGGGCGGGGGCAATGAGCAGTTCTTC
>medium-sized|TRBJ1-5|TRBV4-1|TRBD1
CASSASGGPSNQPQHF
TGCGCCAGCAGCGCTTCAGGGGGGCCTAGCAATCAGCCCCAGCATTTT
>.|TRBJ1-2|TRBV7-2|.
CASSLEGMNYGYTF
TGTGCCAGCAGCTTAGAGGGAATGAACTATGGCTACACCTTC
>medium-sized|TRBJ2-5|TRBV11-2|.
CASSPRDIKETQYF
TGTGCCAGCAGCCCACGGGACATTAAAGAGACCCAGTACTTC
>medium-sized|TRBJ2-5|TRBV6-5|TRBD2
CASSSLSGRRETQYF
TGTGCCAGCAGTTCCCTGAGCGGGAGAAGGGAGACCCAGTACTTC
>medium-sized|TRBJ2-7|TRBV10-3|.
CAISSNFGAYEQYF
TGTGCCATCAGTTCCAATTTCGGGGCCTACGAGCAGTACTTC
>medium-sized|TRBJ2-5|TRBV5-1|.
CASSLGGSMGETQYF
TGCGCCAGCAGCTTAGGGGGGAGCATGGGAGAGACCCAGTACTTC
>medium-sized|TRBJ2-1|TRBV5-1|TRBD2
CASSLGGTSGINEQFF
TGCGCCAGCAGCTTGGGAGGGACTAGCGGGATAAATGAGCAGTTCTTC
>medium-sized|TRBJ2-5|TRBV12-3/TRBV12-4|TRBD1
CASSSGQIQETQYF
TGTGCCAGCAGTTCGGGACAGATCCAAGAGACCCAGTACTTC
>few|TRBJ1-1|TRBV7-6|.
CASSRGMNTEAFF
TGTGCCAGCAGCCGGGGGATGAACACTGAAGCTTTCTTT
>medium-sized|TRBJ2-7|TRBV13|TRBD2
CASSLRLAPYEQYF
TGTGCCAGCTCCCTTAGACTAGCCCCTTACGAGCAGTACTTC
>medium-sized|TRBJ2-3|TRBV29-1|.
CSVEARDTQYF
TGCAGCGTTGAAGCAAGGGATACGCAGTATTTT
>.|TRBJ2-7|TRBV12-3/TRBV12-4|.
CASSLTGTGYEQYF
TGTGCCAGCAGTTTAACAGGGACGGGTTACGAGCAGTACTTC
>medium-sized|TRBJ2-1|TRBV7-2|.
CASSLQIGQFF
TGTGCCAGCAGCTTACAAATAGGGCAGTTCTTC
>.|TRBJ2-1|TRBV11-2|TRBD1
CASSRGGQVNEQFF
TGTGCCAGCAGCAGAGGAGGACAGGTCAATGAGCAGTTCTTC
>medium-sized|TRBJ2-2|TRBV11-2|.
CASSFVNAGELFF
TGTGCCAGCAGCTTCGTCAACGCCGGGGAGCTGTTTTTT
>large|TRBJ2-4|TRBV6-2/TRBV6-3|.
CASSSTGRGNIQYF
TGTGCCAGCAGTTCGACAGGACGGGGGAACATTCAGTACTTC
>medium-sized|TRBJ2-1|TRBV5-1|.
CASSLATGRSNEQFF
TGCGCCAGCAGCTTAGCGACAGGCCGTAGCAATGAGCAGTTCTTC
>few|TRBJ1-2|TRBV4-2|.
CASNLTGFWYGYTF
TGTGCCAGCAATCTTACAGGGTTTTGGTATGGCTACACCTTC
>.|TRBJ2-1|TRBV6-5|.
CASRGEGGEQFF
TGTGCCAGCAGGGGAGAGGGGGGTGAGCAGTTCTTC
>medium-sized|TRBJ2-7|TRBV27|TRBD1
CASSRRTGGYEQYF
TGTGCCAGCAGTCGAAGGACAGGGGGCTACGAGCAGTACTTC
>medium-sized|TRBJ2-1|TRBV24-1|.
CATSEGGDEQFF
TGTGCCACCAGTGAAGGAGGGGATGAGCAGTTCTTC
>medium-sized|TRBJ2-1|TRBV7-2|TRBD2
CASSLEGTSGRFYNEQFF
TGTGCCAGCAGCTTAGAGGGGACTAGCGGGAGGTTCTACAATGAGCAGTTCTTC
>medium-sized|TRBJ1-2|TRBV30|.
CAWSRNQGSGYTF
TGTGCCTGGAGCAGAAACCAGGGTTCGGGCTACACCTTC
>medium-sized|TRBJ2-5|TRBV5-4|TRBD2
CASSLQGAGGETQYF
TGTGCCAGCAGCCTACAAGGGGCGGGAGGAGAGACCCAGTACTTC
>medium-sized|TRBJ1-2|TRBV19|TRBD1
CASSIAGTGGYGYTF
TGTGCCAGTAGTATTGCCGGGACAGGCGGATATGGCTACACCTTC
>few|TRBJ2-7|TRBV29-1|.
CSVSDYEQYF
TGCAGCGTTTCAGACTACGAGCAGTACTTC
>medium-sized|TRBJ2-3|TRBV29-1|.
CSVGAGADTQYF
TGCAGCGTTGGTGCTGGGGCAGATACGCAGTATTTT
>medium-sized|TRBJ2-2|TRBV7-9|.
CASSLLNTGELFF
TGTGCCAGCAGCTTACTCAACACCGGGGAGCTGTTTTTT
>.|TRBJ2-5|TRBV2|.
CASSENRDQETQYF
TGTGCCAGCAGTGAAAACAGAGACCAAGAGACCCAGTACTTC
>medium-sized|TRBJ2-3|TRBV18|.
CASSPTGDTQYF
TGTGCCAGCTCTCCTACAGGGGATACGCAGTATTTT
>medium-sized|TRBJ1-1|TRBV6-2/TRBV6-3|TRBD1
CASRTGQGRETEAFF
TGTGCCAGCAGGACTGGACAGGGGAGGGAAACTGAAGCTTTCTTT
>few|TRBJ2-7|TRBV5-1|TRBD2
CASSLYGGAYEQYF
TGCGCCAGCAGCTTGTATGGGGGGGCCTACGAGCAGTACTTC
>few|TRBJ1-5|TRBV11-2|.
CASSPGASQPQHF
TGTGCCAGCAGCCCCGGCGCTAGTCAGCCCCAGCATTTT
>few|TRBJ2-7|TRBV18|TRBD2
CASSPGSGAPEQYF
TGTGCCAGCTCACCGGGCAGCGGGGCACCCGAGCAGTACTTC
>large|TRBJ2-4|TRBV5-1|.
CASSLGQEQNIQYF
TGCGCCAGCAGCTTGGGACAGGAACAAAACATTCAGTACTTC
>few|TRBJ2-1|TRBV7-3|TRBD2
CASSFTGTSDEQFF
TGTGCCAGCAGCTTCACCGGGACTAGCGATGAGCAGTTCTTC
>few|TRBJ2-7|TRBV29-1|.
CSGYEQYF
TGCAGCGGCTACGAGCAGTACTTC
>medium-sized|TRBJ1-1|TRBV5-1|TRBD1
CASSGGTANTEAFF
TGCGCCAGCAGCGGCGGGACAGCGAACACTGAAGCTTTCTTT
>few|TRBJ1-2|TRBV27|TRBD1
CASSPRQGARGYTF
TGTGCCAGCAGTCCCCGACAGGGGGCGAGGGGCTACACCTTC
>large|TRBJ2-5|TRBV7-8|TRBD2
CASSSDMTSRETQYF
TGTGCCAGCAGCTCAGACATGACTAGCCGAGAGACCCAGTACTTC
>medium-sized|TRBJ2-3|TRBV6-6|.
CASLDGGGSTDTQYF
TGTGCCAGCCTGGATGGTGGGGGTAGCACAGATACGCAGTATTTT
>few|TRBJ1-1|TRBV7-2|.
CASSPRRRTEAFF
TGTGCCAGCAGCCCCCGACGGCGGACTGAAGCTTTCTTT
>medium-sized|TRBJ2-1|TRBV6-1|TRBD1
CASRTRGGLTLYNEQFF
TGTGCCAGCAGGACAAGAGGGGGCCTGACGCTCTACAATGAGCAGTTCTTC
>medium-sized|TRBJ2-7|TRBV23-1|.
CASSQSPFGDYEQYF
TGCGCCAGCAGTCAATCGCCCTTCGGGGACTACGAGCAGTACTTC
>medium-sized|TRBJ2-3|TRBV12-3/TRBV12-4|.
CASSFSWGDTQYF
TGTGCCAGCAGCTTTAGTTGGGGAGATACGCAGTATTTT
>.|TRBJ1-1|TRBV7-9|.
CASSHDTQPLLAFF
TGTGCCAGCAGCCATGACACCCAGCCGCTACTGGCTTTCTTT
>medium-sized|TRBJ2-5|TRBV5-4|TRBD1
CASSRQGAKETQYF
TGTGCCAGCAGCCGACAGGGGGCAAAAGAGACCCAGTACTTC
>medium-sized|TRBJ2-7|TRBV7-9|.
CASSSTRFSEQYF
TGTGCCAGCAGCTCGACTCGTTTCAGCGAGCAGTACTTC
>medium-sized|TRBJ1-1|TRBV6-2/TRBV6-3|TRBD1
CASSEMGQQYGEAFF
TGTGCCAGCAGCGAAATGGGACAGCAATATGGTGAAGCTTTCTTT
>.|TRBJ2-3|TRBV5-5|TRBD1
CASSIRDRGPDTQYF
TGTGCCAGCAGTATACGCGACAGGGGCCCAGATACGCAGTATTTT
>few|TRBJ2-1|TRBV5-1|.
CASSFGERYNEQFF
TGCGCCAGCAGCTTTGGGGAACGTTACAATGAGCAGTTCTTC